This TCR beta chain emerged from a study of OX40 agonist ivuxolimab in advanced cancers. This clone was recorded a few times. The protocol was immunoSEQ multiplex PCR, while the TCRdb copy is restricted to in-frame clones and leaves out a portion. The sample has 86,000 or so clones; approximately 90% are singletons. V lost 6 bases, J lost 6 bases, and 26 bases lay in between. The CDR3 contains 17 residues. CDR1 and CDR2 (germline): SGHRS, YFSETQ. The chain combines TRBV5-1 with TRBJ2-3, with D possibly matching TRBD2 (7 bases). This material consisted of CD4+ or CD8+ T cells sorted from blood, taken in a trial of the OX40 agonist ivuxolimab. This clonotype was obtained from an adult with an advanced solid tumor such as melanoma, head and neck, liver or kidney cancer. CDR3 DNA: TGCGCCAGCATTAGGGGGGGCTTCTCGGTCGGTCCGGATACGCAGTATTTT. Amino acids: CASIRGGFSVGPDTQYF.